This section outlines one TCR beta chain sequence together with its context. Original processing methods: Quantification of nucleated cells was approximated via reference gene primer amplification. Clones were sequenced by immunoSEQ multiplex PCR, and TCRdb holds only the in-frame ones, with some missing. V and J calls and clone size are copied from that table; D and trimming were computed from the DNA. The top ten clones hold 6.5% to 8.5% of a sample with around 200,000 clones, 80% to 85% of them seen once. V lost 1 base and J 6 bases, leaving 15 bases between the germline ends. Germline CDR1 is LNHNV and CDR2 is YYDKDF (reference sequence). CDR3 length equals 16 residues. The data belong to a study of blood T cell repertoires in COVID-19. Looking at the study overall: Spain, Italy and the United States supplied samples that represented acute and convalescent COVID-19. PBMCs, B-cell-depleted T cells, or T cells provided the cDNA or gDNA that made up the material.

Seattle researchers signed up patients amid active infection and tracked them longitudinally. The receptor's source is a woman aged 40 to 50 with COVID-19, enrolled during active disease. V gene TRBV15 combines with J gene TRBJ1-4; weak D call: TRBD1 (6 bases). Sequencing was done on a sample of peripheral blood. CDR3 loop: CATSRGKQGSYEKLFF. The CDR3 DNA is TGTGCCACCAGCAGAGGGAAACAGGGCTCATATGAAAAACTGTTTTTT.